The present entry profiles one TCR beta chain with its context. The target antigen is unknown. Clones were read by immunoSEQ multiplex PCR, and TCRdb kept only the in-frame ones, dropping some. The sample holds some 150,000 clones, 80% to 95% seen once. This specimen belongs to a study of CD4+ T cells in melanoma. The CDR3 is 11 amino acids. The germline V and J ends were trimmed by 4 bases and 6 bases, with 6 bases remaining between them. CDR1 is MGHDK and CDR2 is SYGVNS in the germline V gene. Study results and caveats: CD8+ T cell, macrophage and B cell function reportedly correlated with neoantigen-specific CD4+ T cells. Neoantigen-specific CD4+ T cells in melanoma reportedly had diverse differentiation states.

The clonotype comes from a human donor with melanoma. The V and J genes are TRBV25-1 and TRBJ1-1; no clear D gene. In DNA, the CDR3 is TGTGCCAGCAGTGTTGGACCTGAAGCTTTCTTT. Encoded protein: CASSVGPEAFF.